This T cell receptor beta chain was obtained from a study of T-cell reconstitution after alpha-beta-depleted transplantation in children. The CDR3 contains 13 residues. From germline, CDR1 is DFQATT and CDR2 SNEGSKA (reference sequence). The germline V and J ends were trimmed by 1 base and 8 bases, with 9 bases remaining between them. The table lists this clonotype with many counts. Library preparation (for TCRbeta) was performed with unique molecular identifiers. A single record per CDR3 protein comes from TCRdb applying MiXCR to the PCR reads. The table records hundreds of thousands of distinct CDR3 sequences, approximately 12% of them present only once.

The specimen comprised PBMCs from the stem cell graft donor, sampled from the stem cell graft. The V and J genes are TRBV20-1 and TRBJ1-6; D gene uncertain. The clonotype was recovered from a human donor who donated a stem cell graft to a child with acute lymphoblastic leukemia. CDR3 sequence reads: CSARVTGDSPLHF. CDR3 DNA sequence: TGCAGTGCTAGAGTTACTGGGGATTCACCCCTCCACTTT.